The rows below give T cell receptor beta chains drawn from one sample of a study of glioma-infiltrating T cells after dendritic cell vaccination. The table came from immunoSEQ multiplex PCR; TCRdb's copy has only in-frame clones and leaves some out. This sample yields approximately 82,000 clones, of which approximately 90% are seen a single time; roughly 3.2% belongs to the top ten. The material was blood, obtained before dendritic cell vaccination. The receptor source for this set is a human donor with glioblastoma. The CDR3 runs from the conserved cysteine through the conserved F or W. The order of the fields is CDR3 DNA, CDR3 protein, V gene, D gene, clone size, J gene. The D gene is left open where the match is weak. Where a row states a size, it is once, few, many or the class of an expanded clone; other rows omit it.

DNA: TGTGCCAGCAGCTTGGCGCCTAGCGGGACCGAGACCCAGTACTTC; CDR3: CASSLAPSGTETQYF; V: TRBV5-6; D: TRBD2; size: .; J: TRBJ2-5
DNA: TGTGCCAGCAGCGTCGGACAGGGGGAAAAACTGTTTTTT; CDR3: CASSVGQGEKLFF; V: TRBV6-5; D: TRBD1; size: .; J: TRBJ1-4
DNA: TGTGCCAGCACCCAACCAGGTTACGAGCAGTACTTC; CDR3: CASTQPGYEQYF; V: TRBV6-1; D: .; size: once; J: TRBJ2-7
DNA: TGCGCCAGCAGCCCAACTCAAGCTAACTATGGCTACACCTTC; CDR3: CASSPTQANYGYTF; V: TRBV4-1; D: .; size: .; J: TRBJ1-2
DNA: TGCGCCAGCAGCTTGGAAGGACAAGGCACTGAAGCTTTCTTT; CDR3: CASSLEGQGTEAFF; V: TRBV5-1; D: .; size: .; J: TRBJ1-1
DNA: TGCGCCAGCAGCCCTAGCGGGGACTATGGCTACACCTTC; CDR3: CASSPSGDYGYTF; V: TRBV5-1; D: .; size: .; J: TRBJ1-2
DNA: TGTGCCAGCAGCCTCACTTTCCAAGAGACCCAGTACTTC; CDR3: CASSLTFQETQYF; V: TRBV11-3; D: .; size: .; J: TRBJ2-5
DNA: TGCGCCAGCAGCGACAGGGACCATGGCTACACCTTC; CDR3: CASSDRDHGYTF; V: TRBV5-1; D: TRBD1; size: .; J: TRBJ1-2
DNA: TGCGCCAGCAGCTTGGCTGCGGGGATCCCCTACGAGCAGTACTTC; CDR3: CASSLAAGIPYEQYF; V: TRBV5-1; D: .; size: .; J: TRBJ2-7
DNA: TGTGCCAGCAGCCAGGGGGGACGGAGGCAGTTCTTC; CDR3: CASSQGGRRQFF; V: TRBV7-3; D: .; size: .; J: TRBJ2-1
DNA: TGTGCCAGCAGTTTGTCCGGGAGAAATAATTCACCCCTCCACTTT; CDR3: CASSLSGRNNSPLHF; V: TRBV5-8; D: .; size: .; J: TRBJ1-6
DNA: TGTGCCAGCACATTCGGGACTAGCGGGAGGAATGAGCAGTTCTTC; CDR3: CASTFGTSGRNEQFF; V: TRBV25-1; D: TRBD2; size: .; J: TRBJ2-1
DNA: TGTGCCAGCAGTCACGGACGGCTAGCGGGGGGGAAAGAGACCCAGTACTTC; CDR3: CASSHGRLAGGKETQYF; V: TRBV7-2; D: TRBD2; size: .; J: TRBJ2-5
DNA: TGTGCATCTGAGGCAAGACCTCAAGAGACCCAGTACTTC; CDR3: CASEARPQETQYF; V: TRBV5-6; D: .; size: .; J: TRBJ2-5
DNA: TGTGCCAGCAGTCTGACCGGGACTCCCACCGGGGAGCTGTTTTTT; CDR3: CASSLTGTPTGELFF; V: TRBV6-5; D: .; size: .; J: TRBJ2-2
DNA: TGTGCCAGCAGCTTAGAGGGGGCTAACTCCTACGAGCAGTACTTC; CDR3: CASSLEGANSYEQYF; V: TRBV11-3; D: .; size: .; J: TRBJ2-7
DNA: TGTGCCAGCAGCGTAGCCCCCCTAGCTGAGGAGACCCAGTACTTC; CDR3: CASSVAPLAEETQYF; V: TRBV9; D: .; size: once; J: TRBJ2-5
DNA: TGCGCCAGCAGCTTGGACGGAGCAACTAATGAAAAACTGTTTTTT; CDR3: CASSLDGATNEKLFF; V: TRBV5-1; D: .; size: .; J: TRBJ1-4
DNA: TGTGCCAGCAGCTTCCTCTCGGGAGGGGAGAATCAGCCCCAGCATTTT; CDR3: CASSFLSGGENQPQHF; V: TRBV7-9; D: .; size: .; J: TRBJ1-5
DNA: TGTGCCAGCAGCGCCCATATGGCTAGCGGGGACACAGATACGCAGTATTTT; CDR3: CASSAHMASGDTDTQYF; V: TRBV9; D: TRBD2; size: .; J: TRBJ2-3
DNA: TGTGCCAGCAGCTCGCGGTACAACACAGGGAACTATGGCTACACCTTC; CDR3: CASSSRYNTGNYGYTF; V: TRBV5-4; D: .; size: .; J: TRBJ1-2